This T cell receptor (beta chain) appears in the sequencing data of a study of immune heterogeneity within non-small cell lung tumors. Study-level points and caveats: Each patient largely had their own distinct set of high-frequency T-cell receptor beta clonotypes. A significant, moderate positive correlation (R 0.3 to 0.35) linked local T-cell clonality and tumor mutational burden. Identical dominant CDR3 beta clonotypes spanned tumor sites within a patient, beside site-unique high-frequency clones.

Regarding this clonotype: The antigen remains unidentified. Relative to the germline gene, one junction end is altered; a read error may explain this.

Bulk tumor genomic DNA, approximately 560 ng per sample, was used as template. In surgery, several biopsies were collected from each primary tumor at widely spaced sites. Surgery that was curative in intent was performed on patients with untreated, newly diagnosed non-small cell lung cancer. Patients with newly diagnosed non-small cell lung cancer who underwent surgery with curative intent served as donors. Multiplex PCR employing 32 V and 13 J primers generated amplicons of the TCR beta CDR3. Each CDR3 protein is one row after TCRdb ran MiXCR on the multiplex PCR reads. This table has 12,000 or so distinct CDR3 sequences, 25% to 30% appearing once. The germline V gene has CDR1 DFQATT and CDR2 SNEGSKA (reference sequence). The CDR3 has 14 residues.

Sequenced: lung tumor tissue. The genes are TRBV20-1 and TRBJ1-5, with D uncertain. This sequence originates from a man aged 50-59 years with non-small cell lung cancer. The CDR3 region has the DNA TGCAGTGCTAGAGATGCAGGCCTAAATCATCCCCAGCATTTT. It encodes CSARDAGLNHPQHF.